These T cell receptor beta chains were read from a single sample in a study of cytomegalovirus exposure and HLA in healthy donors. This table comes from immunoSEQ multiplex PCR, and its TCRdb copy is limited to in-frame clones, with some not included. The repertoire holds some 330,000 clones, with just over 85% as singletons. The sample consisted of PBMCs. These receptors all come from a woman aged 18 to 35 in good health and CMV-seronegative. CDR3s include the opening cysteine and the closing phenylalanine or tryptophan. The D gene is left open where the match is weak. Size values are once, few and many counts, or a class for expanded clones, and some rows have none.

v_gene	abundance	d_gene	j_gene	CDR3aa	CDR3nt
TRBV27	NA	TRBD1	TRBJ2-5	CASSLYGTGVVETQYF	TGTGCCAGCAGTTTATATGGGACAGGGGTCGTCGAGACCCAGTACTTC
TRBV12-5	NA	NA	TRBJ1-2	CASGLHANYGYTF	TGTGCTAGTGGTTTGCATGCTAACTATGGCTACACCTTC
TRBV10-3	NA	TRBD1	TRBJ1-2	CAISESSTGWAYGYTF	TGTGCCATCAGTGAGTCCTCGACAGGGTGGGCATATGGCTACACCTTC
TRBV11-3	NA	NA	TRBJ1-1	CASSLLANTEAFF	TGTGCCAGCAGCTTATTAGCGAACACTGAAGCTTTCTTT
TRBV28	NA	TRBD2	TRBJ2-7	CASSLQLAGGYEQYF	TGTGCCAGCAGTCTTCAACTAGCGGGAGGTTACGAGCAGTACTTC
TRBV29-1	once	NA	TRBJ2-7	CSVVFPLSYEQYF	TGCAGCGTTGTGTTCCCACTCTCCTACGAGCAGTACTTC
TRBV9	NA	NA	TRBJ2-1	CASSVVGSGYNEQFF	TGTGCCAGCAGCGTAGTCGGGTCCGGATACAATGAGCAGTTCTTC
TRBV7-8	NA	TRBD1	TRBJ1-5	CASSLGGTGTQPQHF	TGTGCCAGCAGCTTAGGGGGGACAGGGACCCAGCCCCAGCATTTT
TRBV16	NA	NA	TRBJ2-2	CASSPRGEELFF	TGTGCCAGCAGCCCCAGGGGAGAGGAGCTGTTTTTT
TRBV7-3	NA	NA	TRBJ2-1	CASSLGREQFF	TGTGCCAGCAGCTTAGGGCGTGAGCAGTTCTTC
TRBV30	NA	NA	TRBJ1-3	CAWSVGGHTIYF	TGTGCCTGGAGTGTAGGGGGACACACCATATATTTT
TRBV2	NA	NA	TRBJ2-1	CASSPDTYNEQFF	TGTGCCAGCAGCCCTGACACCTACAATGAGCAGTTCTTC
TRBV4-3	NA	TRBD2	TRBJ2-7	CASSQDLTSGAYEQYF	TGCGCCAGCAGCCAAGACCTGACTAGCGGAGCCTACGAGCAGTACTTC
TRBV6-5	once	NA	TRBJ2-7	CASTYGYEQYF	TGTGCCAGCACCTATGGCTACGAGCAGTACTTC
TRBV6-5	few	NA	TRBJ1-1	CASSYKTVLNTEAFF	TGTGCCAGCAGTTACAAGACAGTATTAAACACTGAAGCTTTCTTT
TRBV5-6	NA	NA	TRBJ2-7	CASSVAFNSYEQYF	TGTGCCAGCAGCGTAGCGTTCAACTCCTACGAGCAGTACTTC
TRBV4-3	NA	NA	TRBJ2-2	CASSQDVLVGELFF	TGCGCCAGCAGCCAAGATGTACTAGTCGGGGAGCTGTTTTTT
TRBV5-1	NA	TRBD2	TRBJ2-1	CASSLASGGNNEQFF	TGCGCCAGCAGCTTGGCTAGCGGGGGGAACAATGAGCAGTTCTTC
TRBV6-5	NA	TRBD1	TRBJ2-3	CASSYDRGDTDTQYF	TGTGCCAGCAGTTACGACAGGGGTGACACAGATACGCAGTATTTT
TRBV9	NA	TRBD1	TRBJ1-3	CASSGQGLDTIYF	TGTGCCAGCAGCGGACAGGGTTTGGACACCATATATTTT
TRBV7-7	NA	TRBD1	TRBJ1-2	CASSLPRGRRGYTF	TGTGCCAGCAGCTTACCCAGGGGGCGACGTGGCTACACCTTC
TRBV5-5	NA	TRBD2	TRBJ2-3	CASSSSTGTSGISDTQYF	TGTGCCAGCAGCTCTAGTACCGGGACTAGCGGTATTTCAGATACGCAGTATTTT
TRBV5-1	NA	NA	TRBJ2-1	CASSRQLQNEQFF	TGCGCCAGCAGCCGCCAACTCCAAAATGAGCAGTTCTTC
TRBV4-1	NA	NA	TRBJ2-3	CASSHPGTDTQYF	TGCGCCAGCAGCCACCCGGGCACAGATACGCAGTATTTT
TRBV5-4	NA	NA	TRBJ2-7	CASSLDGGTSSYEQYF	TGTGCCAGCAGCTTGGATGGGGGGACGAGCTCCTACGAGCAGTACTTC
TRBV5-1	NA	TRBD2	TRBJ2-1	CASSTSGNYNEQFF	TGCGCCAGCAGTACGAGCGGGAACTACAATGAGCAGTTCTTC
TRBV28	NA	TRBD1	TRBJ1-1	CASSQPPGTENTEAFF	TGTGCCAGCAGTCAGCCCCCCGGGACAGAGAACACTGAAGCTTTCTTT
TRBV7-8	once	NA	TRBJ1-1	CASNPLSGSTEAFF	TGTGCCAGCAACCCTCTATCCGGGAGCACTGAAGCTTTCTTT
TRBV27	NA	TRBD2	TRBJ2-1	CASSRTSVNEQFF	TGTGCCAGCAGCCGGACTAGCGTCAATGAGCAGTTCTTC
TRBV29-1	NA	NA	TRBJ1-5	CSVLGQANQPQHF	TGCAGCGTTTTGGGGCAGGCAAATCAGCCCCAGCATTTT
TRBV6-5	NA	TRBD1	TRBJ1-5	CASRRQGNNQPQHF	TGTGCCAGCAGAAGACAGGGGAACAATCAGCCCCAGCATTTT
TRBV5-1	NA	TRBD2	TRBJ2-1	CASSTGLAVDEQFF	TGCGCCAGCAGCACTGGACTAGCGGTCGATGAGCAGTTCTTC
TRBV27	NA	TRBD1	TRBJ2-7	CASSFRDRGSEQYF	TGTGCCAGCAGTTTCCGGGACAGGGGCTCCGAGCAGTACTTC
TRBV28	NA	NA	TRBJ1-1	CASRESGTRAFF	TGTGCCAGCAGAGAATCCGGGACTCGGGCTTTCTTT
TRBV6-5	NA	NA	TRBJ2-7	CASSRSRDTYEQYF	TGTGCCAGCAGTCGAAGCCGGGACACCTACGAGCAGTACTTC
TRBV28	NA	NA	TRBJ1-1	CASGVTSAGNTEAFF	TGTGCCAGCGGAGTTACCTCAGCGGGAAACACTGAAGCTTTCTTT
TRBV7-8	NA	TRBD1	TRBJ1-5	CASSPPRDRDLNQPQHF	TGTGCCAGCAGCCCCCCCCGGGACAGGGATTTAAATCAGCCCCAGCATTTT
TRBV7-2	NA	TRBD2	TRBJ2-1	CASSLVGGRASNEQFF	TGTGCCAGCAGCTTAGTTGGCGGGAGGGCCAGTAATGAGCAGTTCTTC
TRBV2	NA	NA	TRBJ1-4	CATSKGQANEKLFF	TGTGCCACCTCCAAAGGCCAAGCGAATGAAAAACTGTTTTTT
TRBV9	NA	TRBD2	TRBJ2-7	CASSGGLAGGEQYF	TGTGCCAGCAGCGGAGGACTAGCGGGAGGGGAGCAGTACTTC
TRBV12-5	NA	TRBD2	TRBJ2-2	CASGLSPLASGSTGELFF	TGTGCTAGTGGTTTGTCCCCTCTCGCTAGCGGGAGCACCGGGGAGCTGTTTTTT
TRBV7-2	NA	TRBD1	TRBJ2-3	CASSWPRDRITDTQYF	TGTGCCAGCAGCTGGCCCCGGGACAGAATCACAGATACGCAGTATTTT
TRBV10-3	NA	NA	TRBJ1-4	CAISDGGTANEKLFF	TGTGCCATCAGTGACGGGGGGACGGCTAATGAAAAACTGTTTTTT
TRBV6-1	once	TRBD1	TRBJ2-1	CASSEVGTGEQFF	TGTGCCAGCAGTGAAGTTGGGACAGGAGAGCAGTTCTTC
TRBV5-1	once	NA	TRBJ1-3	CASSLSAPTYSGNTIYF	TGCGCCAGCAGCTTGTCTGCGCCAACCTACTCTGGAAACACCATATATTTT
TRBV5-1	NA	TRBD2	TRBJ2-2	CASSLGILAGNTGELFF	TGCGCCAGCAGCTTGGGGATCCTAGCGGGGAACACCGGGGAGCTGTTTTTT
TRBV18	NA	TRBD2	TRBJ2-7	CASSPGGRAYEQYF	TGTGCCAGCTCCCCGGGCGGGAGGGCCTACGAGCAGTACTTC
TRBV27	NA	TRBD1	TRBJ2-1	CASSGQGDPYNEQFF	TGTGCCAGCAGTGGGCAGGGGGACCCCTACAATGAGCAGTTCTTC
TRBV12-5	NA	TRBD1	TRBJ2-1	CASGARTGMRLNEQFF	TGTGCTAGTGGTGCAAGGACAGGGATGAGGCTTAATGAGCAGTTCTTC
TRBV5-4	NA	TRBD2	TRBJ2-7	CASSFYSGSNQQYF	TGTGCCAGCAGCTTCTATAGCGGGAGTAATCAGCAGTACTTC